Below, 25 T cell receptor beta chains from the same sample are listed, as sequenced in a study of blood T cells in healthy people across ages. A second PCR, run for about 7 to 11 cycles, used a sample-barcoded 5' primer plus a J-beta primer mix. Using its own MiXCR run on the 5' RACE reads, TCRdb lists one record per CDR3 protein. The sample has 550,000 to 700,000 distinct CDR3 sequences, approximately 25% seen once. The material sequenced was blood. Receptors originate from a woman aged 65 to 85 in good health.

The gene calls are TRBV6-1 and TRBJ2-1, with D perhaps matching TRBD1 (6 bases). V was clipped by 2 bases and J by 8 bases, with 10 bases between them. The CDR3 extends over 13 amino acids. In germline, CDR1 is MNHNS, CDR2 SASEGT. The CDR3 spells CASSEKGVDEQFF. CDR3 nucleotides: TGTGCCAGCAGTGAAAAGGGGGTCGATGAGCAGTTCTTC.

CDR3 residues: CASSNFPEDRARGYGYTF. The CDR3 DNA follows: TGCGCCAGCAGTAACTTCCCGGAGGACAGGGCTCGAGGCTATGGCTACACCTTC. The chain employs TRBV4-3 and TRBJ1-2; 8 nucleotides agree with TRBD1. The CDR3 loop spans 18 amino acids. J was trimmed by 4 bases and V by 6 bases; bases with no gene match: 19. CDR1 and CDR2 from the germline V gene are LGHNA and YSLEER.

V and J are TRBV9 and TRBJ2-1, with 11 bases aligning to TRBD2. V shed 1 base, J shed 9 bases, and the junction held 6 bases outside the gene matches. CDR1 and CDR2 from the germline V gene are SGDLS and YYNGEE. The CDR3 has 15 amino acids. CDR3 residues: CASSVLAGGVSEQFF. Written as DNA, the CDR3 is TGTGCCAGCAGCGTACTAGCGGGGGGCGTCAGTGAGCAGTTCTTC. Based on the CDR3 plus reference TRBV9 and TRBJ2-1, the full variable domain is DSGVTQTPKHLITATGQRVTLRCSPRSGDLSVYWYQQSLDQGLQFLIQYYNGEERAKGNILERFSAQQFPDLHSELNLSSLELGDSALYFCASSVLAGGVSEQFFGPGTRLTVL.

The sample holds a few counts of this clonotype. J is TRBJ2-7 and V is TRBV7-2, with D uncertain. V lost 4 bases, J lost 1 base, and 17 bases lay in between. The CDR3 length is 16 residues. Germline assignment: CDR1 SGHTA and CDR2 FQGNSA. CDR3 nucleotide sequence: TGTGCCAGCAGCTCTACACCTTACACAAGGTCCTACGAGCAGTACTTC. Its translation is CASSSTPYTRSYEQYF.

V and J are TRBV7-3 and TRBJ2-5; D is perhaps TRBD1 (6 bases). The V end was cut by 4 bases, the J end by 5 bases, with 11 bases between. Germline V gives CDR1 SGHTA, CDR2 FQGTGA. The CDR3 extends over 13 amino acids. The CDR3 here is CASSSGVKETQYF. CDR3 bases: TGTGCCAGCAGCTCAGGGGTGAAGGAGACCCAGTACTTC. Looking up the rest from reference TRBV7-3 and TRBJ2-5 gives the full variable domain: GAGVSQTPSNKVTEKGKYVELRCDPISGHTALYWYRQSLGQGPEFLIYFQGTGAADDSGLPNDRFFAVRPEGSVSTLKIQRTERGDSAVYLCASSSGVKETQYFGPGTRLLVL.

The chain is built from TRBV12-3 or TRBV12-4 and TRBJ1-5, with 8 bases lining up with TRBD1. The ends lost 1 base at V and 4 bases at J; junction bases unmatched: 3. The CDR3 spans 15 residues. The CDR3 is CASSLGWTGNQPQHF. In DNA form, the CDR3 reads TGTGCCAGCAGTTTAGGATGGACAGGGAATCAGCCCCAGCATTTT.

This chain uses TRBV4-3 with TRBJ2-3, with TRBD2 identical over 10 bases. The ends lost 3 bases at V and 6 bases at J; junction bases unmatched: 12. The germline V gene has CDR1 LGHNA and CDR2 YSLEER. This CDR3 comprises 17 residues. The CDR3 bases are TGCGCCAGCAGCCAGACGTTCAGCGGGGGGGCAACCGATACGCAGTATTTT. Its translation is CASSQTFSGGATDTQYF.

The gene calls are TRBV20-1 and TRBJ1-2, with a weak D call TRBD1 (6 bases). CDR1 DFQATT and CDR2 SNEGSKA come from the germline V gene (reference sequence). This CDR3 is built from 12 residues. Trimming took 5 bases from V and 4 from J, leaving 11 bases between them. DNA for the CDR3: TGCAGTGCTGGACAGCTCAGCTATGGCTACACCTTC. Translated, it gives CSAGQLSYGYTF.

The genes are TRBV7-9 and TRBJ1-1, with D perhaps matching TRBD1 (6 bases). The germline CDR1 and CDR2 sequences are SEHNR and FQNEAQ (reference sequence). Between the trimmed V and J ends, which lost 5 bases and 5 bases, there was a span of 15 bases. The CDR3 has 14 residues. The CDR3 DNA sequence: TGTGCCAGCAGCGATACAGGGAGTTGGACTGAAGCTTTCTTT. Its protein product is CASSDTGSWTEAFF.

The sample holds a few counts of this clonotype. CDR3 sequence (DNA): TGTGCCTCCCACCAGGCGGCTCAAGAGACCCAGTACTTC. Translated, it gives CASHQAAQETQYF. V gene TRBV10-3 combines with J gene TRBJ2-5, with D unresolved. There are 13 residues in the CDR3. Germline V lookup: CDR1 ENHRY, CDR2 SYGVKD. With 11 bases removed from V and 2 bases from J, the gap between germline ends came to 15 bases.

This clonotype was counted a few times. CDR3: CASSFRQGVEKLFF. In nucleotides, the CDR3 is TGTGCCAGCAGTTTCCGGCAGGGCGTTGAAAAACTGTTTTTT. The chain couples TRBV27 to TRBJ1-4; TRBD1 might be the D (5 bases). The V end lost 3 bases, the J end lost 7 bases, and 12 bases lay between the germline ends. Germline CDR1 MNHEY, CDR2 SMNVEV (reference sequence). The CDR3 contains 14 residues.

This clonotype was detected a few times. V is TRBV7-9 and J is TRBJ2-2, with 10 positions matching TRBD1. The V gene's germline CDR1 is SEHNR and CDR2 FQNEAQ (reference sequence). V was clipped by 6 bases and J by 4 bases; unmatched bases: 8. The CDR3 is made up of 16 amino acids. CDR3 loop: CASRPGDRGGTGELFF. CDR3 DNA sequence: TGTGCCAGCAGACCAGGGGACAGGGGAGGCACCGGGGAGCTGTTTTTT.

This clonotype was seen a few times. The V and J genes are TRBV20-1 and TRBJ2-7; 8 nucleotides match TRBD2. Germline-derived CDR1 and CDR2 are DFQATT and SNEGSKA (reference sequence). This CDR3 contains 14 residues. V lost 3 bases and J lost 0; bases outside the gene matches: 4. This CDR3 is CSASFSGGSYEQYF. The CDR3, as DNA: TGCAGTGCTAGTTTCAGCGGGGGCTCCTACGAGCAGTACTTC.

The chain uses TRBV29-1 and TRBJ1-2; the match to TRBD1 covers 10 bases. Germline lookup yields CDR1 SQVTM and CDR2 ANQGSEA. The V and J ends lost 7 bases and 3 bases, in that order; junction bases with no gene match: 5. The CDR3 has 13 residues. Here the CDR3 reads CSAVGTGDYGYTF. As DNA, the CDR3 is TGCAGCGCTGTAGGGACAGGGGACTATGGCTACACCTTC.

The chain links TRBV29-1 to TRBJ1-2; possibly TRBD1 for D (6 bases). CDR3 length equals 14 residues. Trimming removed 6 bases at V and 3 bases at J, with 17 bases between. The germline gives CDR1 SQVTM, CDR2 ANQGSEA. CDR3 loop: CSVRRTDLDYGYTF. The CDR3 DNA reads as TGCAGCGTCCGCAGGACAGACCTTGACTATGGCTACACCTTC. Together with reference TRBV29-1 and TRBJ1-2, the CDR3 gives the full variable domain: SAVISQKPSRDICQRGTSLTIQCQVDSQVTMMFWYRQQPGQSLTLIATANQGSEATYESGFVIDKFPISRPNLTFSTLTVSNMSPEDSSIYLCSVRRTDLDYGYTFGSGTRLTVV.

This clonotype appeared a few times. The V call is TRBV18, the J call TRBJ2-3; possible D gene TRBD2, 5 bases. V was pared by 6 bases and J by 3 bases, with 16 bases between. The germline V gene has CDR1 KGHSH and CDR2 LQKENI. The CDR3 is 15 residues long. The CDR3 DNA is TGTGCCAGCTCGCAAAGGACGGGGTCAACAGATACGCAGTATTTT. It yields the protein CASSQRTGSTDTQYF.

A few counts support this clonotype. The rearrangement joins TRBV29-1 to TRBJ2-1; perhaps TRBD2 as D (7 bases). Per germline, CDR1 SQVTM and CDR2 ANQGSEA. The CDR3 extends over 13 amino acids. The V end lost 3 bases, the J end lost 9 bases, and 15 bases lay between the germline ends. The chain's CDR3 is CSVDKGGGGEQFF. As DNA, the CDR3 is TGCAGCGTTGATAAAGGGGGGGGAGGTGAGCAGTTCTTC.

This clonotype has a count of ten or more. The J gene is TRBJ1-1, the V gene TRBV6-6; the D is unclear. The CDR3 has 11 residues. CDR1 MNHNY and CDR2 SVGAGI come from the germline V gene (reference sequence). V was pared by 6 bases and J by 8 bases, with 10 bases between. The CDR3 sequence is CASSAAGEAFF. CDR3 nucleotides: TGTGCCAGCAGCGCTGCGGGGGAAGCTTTCTTT.

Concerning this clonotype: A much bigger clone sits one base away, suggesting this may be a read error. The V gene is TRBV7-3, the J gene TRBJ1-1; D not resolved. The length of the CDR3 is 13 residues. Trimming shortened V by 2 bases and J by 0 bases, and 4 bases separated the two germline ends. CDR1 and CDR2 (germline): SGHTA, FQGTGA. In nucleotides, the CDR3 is TGTGCCAGCAGCTTACATGTGAACACTGAAGCTTTCTTT. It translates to CASSLHVNTEAFF.

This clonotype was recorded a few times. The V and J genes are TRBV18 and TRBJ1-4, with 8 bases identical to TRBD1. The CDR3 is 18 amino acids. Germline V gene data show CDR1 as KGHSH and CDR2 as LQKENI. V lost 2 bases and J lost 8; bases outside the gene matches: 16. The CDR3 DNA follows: TGTGCCAGCTCACCAGTAGGGACAGGCAACCCGTCACGCGAAAAACTGTTTTTT. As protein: CASSPVGTGNPSREKLFF.

The CDR3 reads CAIRFGDRPYNEQFF. The DNA for the CDR3 is TGTGCCATCAGATTCGGGGACAGGCCTTACAATGAGCAGTTCTTC. The chain combines TRBV10-3 with TRBJ2-1; 8 bases fit TRBD1. With V trimmed by 6 bases and J by 4 bases, 8 bases remained unmatched. CDR1 and CDR2 (germline): ENHRY, SYGVKD. The CDR3 spans 15 residues.

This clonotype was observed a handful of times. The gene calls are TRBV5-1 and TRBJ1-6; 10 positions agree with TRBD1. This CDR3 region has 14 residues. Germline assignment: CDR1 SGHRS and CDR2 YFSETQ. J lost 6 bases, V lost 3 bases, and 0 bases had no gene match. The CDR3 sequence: CASSWDRGNSPLHF. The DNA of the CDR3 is TGCGCCAGCAGCTGGGACAGGGGTAATTCACCCCTCCACTTT.

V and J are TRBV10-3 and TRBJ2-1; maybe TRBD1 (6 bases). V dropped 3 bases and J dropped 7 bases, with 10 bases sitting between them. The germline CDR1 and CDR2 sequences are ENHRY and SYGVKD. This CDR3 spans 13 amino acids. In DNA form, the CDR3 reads TGTGCCATCAGTGATGACAGGACAAATGAGCAGTTCTTC. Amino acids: CAISDDRTNEQFF.

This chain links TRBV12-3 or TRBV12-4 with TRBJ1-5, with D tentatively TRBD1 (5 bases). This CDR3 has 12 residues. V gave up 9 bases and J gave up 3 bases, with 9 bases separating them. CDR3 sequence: CARGRSNQPQHF. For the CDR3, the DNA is TGTGCCAGGGGACGGTCCAATCAGCCCCAGCATTTT.

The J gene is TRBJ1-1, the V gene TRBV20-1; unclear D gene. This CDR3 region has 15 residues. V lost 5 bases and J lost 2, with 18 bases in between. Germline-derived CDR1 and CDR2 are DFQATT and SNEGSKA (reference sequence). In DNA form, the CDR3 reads TGCAGTGCTCCGTCCCCGGGAGTTCAAAACACTGAAGCTTTCTTT. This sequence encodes CSAPSPGVQNTEAFF.